This T cell receptor beta chain was recovered during a study of response to subunit inactivated influenza vaccine. Study-wide results and caveats: Authors suggested each seasonal flu vaccination may recruit only limited numbers of new T cells.

This clonotype has a handful of counts. The target antigen is unknown. A single record per CDR3 protein comes from TCRdb applying MiXCR to the RT-PCR reads. There are 650,000 or so distinct CDR3 sequences in the sample; 12% to 15% occur only once, and about 7.4% lies in the top ten. Germline CDR1 is GTSNPN and CDR2 is SVGIG (reference sequence). The junction had 7 bases not matched to a gene; V was cut back by 2 bases and J by 4 bases. This CDR3 comprises 15 residues. The sample in question was PBMCs from blood, obtained roughly 15 days before vaccination. The clonotype was recovered from a man in his fifties who received an inactivated influenza vaccine. The chain couples TRBV30 to TRBJ2-7; 11 bases match TRBD1. In DNA form, the CDR3 reads TGTGCCTGGAGTCACCCGGGACAGGGGGAGTACGAGCAGTACTTC. The encoded protein is CAWSHPGQGEYEQYF.